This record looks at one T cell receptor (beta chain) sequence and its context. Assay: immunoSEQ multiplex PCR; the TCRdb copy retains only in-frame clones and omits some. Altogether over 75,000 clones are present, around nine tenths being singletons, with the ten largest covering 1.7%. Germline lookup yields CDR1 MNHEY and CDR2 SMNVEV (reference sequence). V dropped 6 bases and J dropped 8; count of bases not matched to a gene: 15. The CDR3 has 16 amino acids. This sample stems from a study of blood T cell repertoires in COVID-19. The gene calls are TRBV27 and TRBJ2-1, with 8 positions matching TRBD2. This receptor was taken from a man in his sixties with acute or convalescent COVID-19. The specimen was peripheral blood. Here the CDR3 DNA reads TGTGCCAGCAGCAGCACCGGGACTAGGGATATCGATGAGCAGTTCTTC. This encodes CASSSTGTRDIDEQFF.